This T cell receptor (beta chain) was sequenced for a study of low-dose radiotherapy and immunotherapy resistance in tumors. Study-wide background: With fractions of 0.5 Gy given every 2 weeks, Cohort 1 accumulated a total of 6.5 Gy. It was every two weeks, one day before radiation and immunotherapy, that intravenous cyclophosphamide 200 mg/m2 was given.

TRAV and TRBV primers primed cDNA for both TCRalpha and TCRbeta. TCRs were put through roughly 19 PCR cycles of amplification with Phusion. A constant-region primer and the V-primer adapter served as the primer pair. Isolated mRNA underwent amplification by in vitro transcription. MiXCR, applied by TCRdb to the reads, yields one record per CDR3 protein. The profile covers roughly 11,000 distinct CDR3 sequences, with less than 60% appearing a single time and 7.5% to 9% taken by the ten largest. Eligibility criteria specified advanced solid malignancies devoid of tumor-infiltrating lymphocytes. Germline V gives CDR1 KGHDR, CDR2 SFDVKD. This CDR3 is built from 15 residues. The J segment lost 3 bases and the V segment lost 3 bases, leaving 6 bases of the junction unmatched.

The V and J genes are TRBV24-1 and TRBJ2-5; 7 bases agree with TRBD1. This TCR derives from a human donor with advanced metastatic prostate, ovarian, gallbladder or colorectal cancer (not recorded which). This table probably holds off-target reads from a library built for another chain. The CDR3 loop reads CATSDAQGSKETQYF. CDR3 sequence (DNA): TGTGCCACCAGTGATGCACAGGGGAGTAAAGAGACCCAGTACTTC.